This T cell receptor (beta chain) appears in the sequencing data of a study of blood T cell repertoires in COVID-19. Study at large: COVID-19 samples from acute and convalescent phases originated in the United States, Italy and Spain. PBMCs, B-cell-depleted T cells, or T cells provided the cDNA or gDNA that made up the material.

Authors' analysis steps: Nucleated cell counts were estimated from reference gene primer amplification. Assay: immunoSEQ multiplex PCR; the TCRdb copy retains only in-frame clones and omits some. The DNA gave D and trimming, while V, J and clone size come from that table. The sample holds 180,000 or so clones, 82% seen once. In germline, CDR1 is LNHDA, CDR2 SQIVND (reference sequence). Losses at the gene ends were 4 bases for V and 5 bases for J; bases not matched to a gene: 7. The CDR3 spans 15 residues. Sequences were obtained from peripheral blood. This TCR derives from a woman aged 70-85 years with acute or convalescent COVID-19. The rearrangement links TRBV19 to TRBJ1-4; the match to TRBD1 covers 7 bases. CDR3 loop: CASSKSGTDNEKLFF. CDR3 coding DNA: TGTGCCAGTAGTAAATCCGGGACAGACAATGAAAAACTGTTTTTT.